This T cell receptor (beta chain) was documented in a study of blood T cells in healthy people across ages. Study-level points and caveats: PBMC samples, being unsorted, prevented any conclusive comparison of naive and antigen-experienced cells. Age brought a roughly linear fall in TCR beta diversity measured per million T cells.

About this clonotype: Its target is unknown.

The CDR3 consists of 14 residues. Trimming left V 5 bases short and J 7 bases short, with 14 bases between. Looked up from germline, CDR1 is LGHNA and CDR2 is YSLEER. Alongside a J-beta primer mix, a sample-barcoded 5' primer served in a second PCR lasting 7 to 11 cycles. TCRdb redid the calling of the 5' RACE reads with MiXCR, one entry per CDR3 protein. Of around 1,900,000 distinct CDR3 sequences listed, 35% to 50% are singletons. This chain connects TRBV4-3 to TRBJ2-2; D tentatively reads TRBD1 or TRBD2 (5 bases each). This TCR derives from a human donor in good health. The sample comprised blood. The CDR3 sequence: CASSYARGDGELFF. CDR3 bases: TGCGCCAGCAGCTATGCGAGGGGAGACGGGGAGCTGTTTTTT.